The sequence of this T cell receptor beta chain was determined in a study of long-term antiretroviral therapy in people with HIV. Germline V gene lookup returns CDR1 GTSNPN and CDR2 SVGIG (reference sequence). The CDR3 is 16 residues long. V was shortened by 3 bases and J by 0 bases, with 12 bases between the two germline ends. This was the immunoSEQ v3.0 assay at survey level. Sequencing was designed to cover roughly 40,000-50,000 T-cell genomes in each sample. Only in-frame clones appear in the TCRdb table, and some are missing; sequencing was by immunoSEQ multiplex PCR. This sample has more than 7,000 clones, with around three quarters found just once.

The chain couples TRBV30 to TRBJ1-6, with D uncertain. The sequence was collected from a man aged 40-49 years with HIV. This material consisted of unsorted PBMCs, taken about 0.9 years before starting antiretroviral therapy. CDR3 nucleotide sequence: TGTGCCTGGAGCGCGGGCCTTAGCTCCTATAATTCACCCCTCCACTTT. Translation: CAWSAGLSSYNSPLHF.